These T cell receptor beta chains were read from a single sample in a study of blood T cells in healthy people across ages. TCRdb itself ran the 5' RACE reads through MiXCR, one entry per CDR3 protein. The sample shows some 1.4 million distinct CDR3 sequences, 42% of them seen only once. The source material was blood. The receptors stem from a woman aged 18-29 years in good health. Both conserved end residues are part of each CDR3. A D gene is named only where the DNA matches it firmly. Size is stated for part of the rows, as once, few or many counts, or as a class when the clone is expanded.

d_call clone_size j_call v_call cdr3_aa cdr3_nt
TRBD1 NA TRBJ2-7 TRBV20-1 CSAQRTGSLYEQYF TGCAGTGCGCAAAGGACAGGGTCTCTATACGAGCAGTACTTC
TRBD1 few TRBJ2-7 TRBV5-1 CASSLNRGRTYNEQYF TGCGCCAGCAGCCTGAACAGGGGACGAACCTACAATGAGCAGTACTTC
NA NA TRBJ2-5 TRBV20-1 CSARDTPLLYQETQYF TGCAGTGCTAGAGATACCCCGCTCCTGTACCAAGAGACCCAGTACTTC
NA NA TRBJ2-7 TRBV5-1 CASSQDTTSYEQYF TGCGCCAGCAGCCAAGACACGACTTCCTACGAGCAGTACTTC
NA NA TRBJ2-7 TRBV5-1 CASSLNRLEQYF TGCGCCAGCAGCTTGAATCGCCTCGAGCAGTACTTC
NA NA TRBJ2-3 TRBV6-2/TRBV6-3 CASSPRTFIDTQYF TGTGCCAGCAGCCCCAGGACGTTCATTGATACGCAGTATTTT
TRBD2 NA TRBJ2-2 TRBV5-5 CASSLAGLAGGTGELFF TGTGCCAGCAGCTTGGCCGGGCTAGCGGGAGGCACCGGGGAGCTGTTTTTT
NA NA TRBJ2-5 TRBV20-1 CSARAHDRPQETQYF TGCAGTGCTAGGGCCCATGACAGGCCCCAAGAGACCCAGTACTTC
NA many TRBJ1-5 TRBV7-2 CASSRTVSNQPQHF TGTGCCAGCAGCCGGACAGTTAGCAATCAGCCCCAGCATTTT
NA NA TRBJ2-3 TRBV12-3/TRBV12-4 CASISGGTDTQYF TGTGCCAGCATCTCGGGCGGAACAGATACGCAGTATTTT
NA once TRBJ1-2 TRBV12-3/TRBV12-4 CASSVVAAYGYTF TGTGCCAGCAGTGTGGTGGCCGCCTATGGCTACACCTTC
NA NA TRBJ2-7 TRBV2 CASSEAQGFIYEQYF TGTGCCAGCAGTGAAGCACAGGGATTTATCTACGAGCAGTACTTC
NA NA TRBJ2-7 TRBV5-1 CASSSGEGIYNEQYF TGCGCCAGCAGCTCAGGGGAAGGGATCTACAATGAGCAGTACTTC
NA NA TRBJ2-3 TRBV12-3/TRBV12-4 CASSLLGRTDTQYF TGTGCCAGTTCCCTTTTGGGCCGCACAGATACGCAGTATTTT
NA NA TRBJ2-7 TRBV20-1 CSARSRIGTSYGEQYF TGCAGTGCTAGATCGAGAATCGGGACCTCCTACGGGGAGCAGTACTTC
NA NA TRBJ2-5 TRBV10-3 CAAAQQETQYF TGTGCCGCGGCGCAGCAAGAGACCCAGTACTTC
TRBD2 many TRBJ2-7 TRBV5-1 CASSLDTSGIYEQYF TGCGCCAGCAGCTTGGATACTAGCGGGATTTACGAGCAGTACTTC
NA NA TRBJ1-5 TRBV20-1 CSARKDSNQPQHF TGCAGTGCTAGAAAGGATAGCAATCAGCCCCAGCATTTT
NA few TRBJ1-5 TRBV20-1 CSARDKGGVGHF TGCAGTGCTAGAGATAAGGGCGGGGTGGGGCATTTT
TRBD1 few TRBJ1-2 TRBV4-2 CASSQDPDRGGGYTF TGTGCCAGCAGCCAAGATCCGGACAGGGGAGGCGGCTACACCTTC
TRBD1 few TRBJ1-2 TRBV20-1 CSAQPGQGTYGYTF TGCAGTGCGCAACCGGGACAGGGAACCTATGGCTACACCTTC
NA NA TRBJ2-7 TRBV10-3 CAISGDGSSYEQYF TGTGCCATCAGTGGGGACGGTAGCTCCTACGAGCAGTACTTC
NA NA TRBJ1-2 TRBV29-1 CSVEVPLGKANYGYTF TGCAGCGTTGAAGTTCCCCTGGGAAAAGCTAACTATGGCTACACCTTC
NA few TRBJ1-1 TRBV5-1 CASLNTQTGMNTEAFF TGCGCCAGCCTAAACACTCAGACGGGAATGAACACTGAAGCTTTCTTT
TRBD2 NA TRBJ2-7 TRBV7-9 CASSFFLSGRSMRSFYEQYF TGTGCCAGCAGCTTTTTTCTTAGCGGGAGATCCATGAGGAGCTTCTACGAGCAGTACTTC
NA few TRBJ2-5 TRBV4-1 CASSHPFRGPEETQYF TGCGCCAGCAGCCATCCCTTCCGGGGGCCCGAAGAGACCCAGTACTTC
TRBD1 few TRBJ1-2 TRBV28 CASSPPHGTGYHGYTF TGTGCCAGCAGTCCTCCTCATGGGACAGGGTACCATGGCTACACCTTC
NA few TRBJ1-4 TRBV9 CASSLGRTLGEKLFF TGTGCCAGCAGCCTAGGGAGGACCCTAGGAGAAAAACTGTTTTTT
NA NA TRBJ2-3 TRBV9 CASSVSGAGALPDTQYF TGTGCCAGCAGCGTATCAGGGGCGGGGGCCCTGCCAGATACGCAGTATTTT
TRBD1 NA TRBJ2-1 TRBV27 CASSLGTAFNEQFF TGTGCCAGCAGTTTAGGGACAGCCTTCAATGAGCAGTTCTTC
TRBD2 few TRBJ2-3 TRBV6-5 CASSTPSGGSDTQYF TGTGCCAGCTCCACTCCTAGCGGGGGGTCAGATACGCAGTATTTT
TRBD1 NA TRBJ2-5 TRBV12-3/TRBV12-4 CASTLTGNEGNEQYF TGTGCCAGCACTTTGACAGGGAACGAGGGAAATGAGCAGTACTTC
NA few TRBJ1-2 TRBV5-6 CASSLWGHLSAGYTF TGTGCCAGCAGCTTGTGGGGACACCTCTCGGCTGGCTACACCTTC
NA few TRBJ2-1 TRBV6-2/TRBV6-3 CASSYSRSEQFF TGTGCCAGCAGTTACTCCAGATCTGAGCAGTTCTTC
NA NA TRBJ2-7 TRBV6-1 CASSPSLLTDYEQYF TGTGCCAGCAGTCCTAGCCTCCTGACAGACTACGAGCAGTACTTC
TRBD1 NA TRBJ2-7 TRBV11-2 CASSLVGGQVTYEQYF TGTGCCAGCAGCTTAGTGGGGGGACAGGTTACCTACGAGCAGTACTTC
TRBD1 NA TRBJ2-1 TRBV5-1 CASSLAVSLDRGDNEQFF TGCGCCAGCAGCTTGGCGGTGTCTTTGGACAGGGGAGACAATGAGCAGTTCTTC
NA NA TRBJ2-7 TRBV5-1 CASSQTASYEQYF TGCGCCAGCAGCCAGACGGCTTCCTACGAGCAGTACTTC
NA NA TRBJ2-7 TRBV5-1 CASSLAGDSGFPYEQYF TGCGCCAGCAGCTTGGCCGGGGATAGCGGTTTTCCCTACGAGCAGTACTTC
TRBD2 NA TRBJ2-1 TRBV6-5 CASRLAGDNNEQFF TGTGCCAGCAGGCTAGCGGGAGATAACAATGAGCAGTTCTTC
TRBD2 NA TRBJ2-1 TRBV20-1 CSARPLSSGGYNEQFF TGCAGTGCACGCCCGTTGTCCAGCGGGGGATACAATGAGCAGTTCTTC
NA few TRBJ1-6 TRBV12-3/TRBV12-4 CASSRGSNSPLHF TGTGCCAGCAGCAGGGGATCTAATTCACCCCTCCACTTT
TRBD2 NA TRBJ2-3 TRBV9 CASSVWKGLGTDTQYF TGTGCCAGCAGCGTATGGAAGGGACTAGGGACAGATACGCAGTATTTT
NA NA TRBJ2-5 TRBV20-1 CSAKGLGETQYF TGCAGTGCTAAGGGGCTCGGGGAGACCCAGTACTTC
NA NA TRBJ1-2 TRBV12-3/TRBV12-4 CASRPRTDQYGYTF TGTGCCAGCAGACCCCGGACGGACCAGTATGGCTACACCTTC
NA NA TRBJ2-1 TRBV7-8 CASSPVEAQQNEQFF TGTGCCAGCAGCCCCGTTGAGGCCCAACAAAATGAGCAGTTCTTC
NA NA TRBJ1-2 TRBV5-1 CASSLARQGNYGYTF TGCGCCAGCAGCTTGGCCCGGCAGGGAAACTATGGCTACACCTTC
TRBD2 few TRBJ2-1 TRBV20-1 CSAKEREGTYNEQFF TGCAGTGCCAAAGAGCGGGAGGGGACCTACAATGAGCAGTTCTTC
TRBD1 once TRBJ1-4 TRBV9 CASSVGPQGAGNEKLFF TGTGCCAGCAGCGTAGGACCTCAGGGGGCTGGAAATGAAAAACTGTTTTTT
TRBD2 NA TRBJ2-7 TRBV7-3 CASSLDGRGGKDEQYF TGTGCCAGCAGCTTAGATGGGCGGGGGGGTAAAGATGAGCAGTACTTC
NA NA TRBJ2-7 TRBV7-8 CASSLAASNEQYF TGTGCCAGCAGCTTAGCGGCTTCCAACGAGCAGTACTTC
NA NA TRBJ1-6 TRBV3-1 CASSQVTGTGSPLHF TGTGCCAGCAGCCAAGTTACAGGGACGGGCTCACCCCTCCACTTT
NA NA TRBJ2-7 TRBV6-1 CASSELPSSCEQYF TGTGCCAGCAGCGAGCTCCCGAGCTCCTGCGAGCAGTACTTC